These 30 T cell receptor beta chains originate from one sample sequenced in a study of PD-1 blockade in classical Hodgkin lymphoma. Every patient experienced relapse after autologous stem cell transplantation, and brentuximab vedotin exposure varied. Sequenced by immunoSEQ multiplex PCR; TCRdb stores in-frame clones only, minus some. The sample carries approximately 160,000 clones, under 85% recorded once. The sequenced sample was peripheral blood mononuclear cells (PBMCs), obtained before the second cycle of nivolumab. Receptors were obtained from a human donor with classical Hodgkin lymphoma.

The chain employs TRBV6-6 and TRBJ1-5; D is ambiguous. Trimming stripped 2 bases from V and 3 bases from J, with 8 bases between. Per germline, CDR1 MNHNY and CDR2 SVGAGI (reference sequence). This CDR3 is 14 amino acids long. CDR3 region: CASSYGQLNQPQHF. CDR3 in DNA: TGTGCCAGCAGTTACGGGCAGCTCAATCAGCCCCAGCATTTT.

The chain carries TRBV4-1 and TRBJ2-7; 11 nucleotides line up with TRBD2. V was pared by 4 bases and J by 7 bases, with 6 bases of the junction left unmatched. Per germline, CDR1 MGHRA and CDR2 YSYEKL. The CDR3 covers 14 residues. In DNA form, the CDR3 reads TGCGCCAGCAGCCTCTCCGGGACTAGCGGTGAGCAGTACTTC. It yields the protein CASSLSGTSGEQYF.

CDR3 DNA sequence: TGCGCCAGCTCCCAAGGGCCCCCGGGTGGACTAGCGCGTTGGGATACGCAGTATTTT. Translation gives CASSQGPPGGLARWDTQYF. The chain has TRBV23-1 and TRBJ2-3, with 9 bases fitting TRBD2. TRBV23-1 qualifies as an ORF whose function is uncertain. The CDR3 sequence is 19 residues long. J lost 6 bases, V lost 8 bases, and 24 bases had no gene match.

This sequence joins TRBV7-3 and TRBJ2-1; 7 nucleotides match TRBD1. Germline CDR1 SGHTA, CDR2 FQGTGA. With V trimmed by 5 bases and J by 4 bases, 5 bases remained unmatched. There are 14 residues in the CDR3. CDR3 region: CASSPGQAYNEQFF. The CDR3 DNA is TGTGCCAGCAGCCCTGGACAGGCTTACAATGAGCAGTTCTTC.

This chain joins TRBV6-5 and TRBJ2-7; D is unclear. The germline CDR1 and CDR2 sequences are MNHEY and SVGAGI. Trimming pared 0 bases from V and 0 bases from J, leaving 12 bases between. The CDR3 contains 16 residues. The CDR3 loop is CASSYSAASVSYEQYF. As DNA, the CDR3 is TGTGCCAGCAGTTACTCGGCGGCCTCGGTCTCCTACGAGCAGTACTTC.

This clone was recorded once. The V call is TRBV9, the J call TRBJ1-2; D perhaps matches TRBD1 (5 bases). The germline V gene has CDR1 SGDLS and CDR2 YYNGEE. The CDR3 has 14 residues. Trimming took off 0 bases at V and 8 bases at J, with 14 bases between the two ends. The CDR3 DNA follows: TGTGCCAGCAGCGTAGTGGGCAGGGTTGGCGGCTACACCTTC. Protein product: CASSVVGRVGGYTF.

The chain employs TRBV18 and TRBJ2-1; D is perhaps TRBD1 (6 bases). Per the germline V gene, CDR1 is KGHSH and CDR2 is LQKENI. The CDR3 contains 13 residues. V lost 6 bases to trimming and J lost 7 bases, with 13 bases between them. In DNA form, the CDR3 reads TGTGCCAGCTCCGTACAGGGAAGGAATGAGCAGTTCTTC. As protein: CASSVQGRNEQFF. Supplemented by reference TRBV18 and TRBJ2-1, the full variable domain reads NAGVMQNPRHLVRRRGQEARLRCSPMKGHSHVYWYRQLPEEGLKFMVYLQKENIIDESGMPKERFSAEFPKEGPSILRIQQVVRGDSAAYFCASSVQGRNEQFFGPGTRLTVL.

The chain recombines TRBV9 with TRBJ1-4; D gene ambiguous. This CDR3 has 15 amino acids. The V and J ends lost 0 bases and 7 bases respectively, with 13 bases between them. CDR1 and CDR2 from the germline V gene are SGDLS and YYNGEE. In DNA, the CDR3 is TGTGCCAGCAGCGTAGGCGGCAGCTTTGCTGAAAAACTGTTTTTT. Its translation is CASSVGGSFAEKLFF.

V and J are TRBV5-4 and TRBJ2-7, with TRBD2 identical over 7 bases. Per the germline V gene, CDR1 is SGHNT and CDR2 is YYREEE (reference sequence). The CDR3 is 14 amino acids. With V trimmed by 3 bases and J by 3 bases, 6 bases remained unmatched. The CDR3 DNA follows: TGTGCCAGCAGCTCCGGACTAGGAAGCTACGAGCAGTACTTC. Translated, it gives CASSSGLGSYEQYF.

The V gene is TRBV6-1, the J gene TRBJ2-1; D is perhaps TRBD1 (6 bases). This CDR3 comprises 12 residues. Trimming removed 5 bases at V and 9 bases at J, with 11 bases between. Germline lookup yields CDR1 MNHNS and CDR2 SASEGT. Written as DNA, the CDR3 is TGTGCCAGCAGTAGCAGGGGTTCTGAGCAGTTCTTC. Translation gives CASSSRGSEQFF.

The genes are TRBV18 and TRBJ1-2, with D hard to call. Trimming cost V 3 bases and J 0 bases, with 2 bases left between them. Germline V gene sequence: CDR1 KGHSH, CDR2 LQKENI. The CDR3 spans 12 residues. CDR3 in DNA: TGTGCCAGCTCACCGTCTAACTATGGCTACACCTTC. Translating it yields CASSPSNYGYTF. The full variable domain, rest sourced from reference TRBV18 and TRBJ1-2, is NAGVMQNPRHLVRRRGQEARLRCSPMKGHSHVYWYRQLPEEGLKFMVYLQKENIIDESGMPKERFSAEFPKEGPSILRIQQVVRGDSAAYFCASSPSNYGYTFGSGTRLTVV.

This chain uses TRBV5-1 with TRBJ2-1, with D possibly called TRBD1 or TRBD2 (6 bases each). Germline CDR1 and CDR2: SGHRS and YFSETQ. The CDR3 runs 16 residues. Trimming pared 0 bases from V and 1 base from J, leaving 11 bases between. The CDR3 sequence: CASSLEGGTSYNEQFF. DNA of the CDR3: TGCGCCAGCAGCTTGGAGGGGGGTACATCCTACAATGAGCAGTTCTTC.

The chain has TRBV11-2 and TRBJ2-3; D may correspond to TRBD1 or TRBD2 (6 bases each). CDR1 and CDR2 (germline): SGHAT, FQNNGV. The CDR3 is 14 residues long. Trimming removed 7 bases from V and 2 bases from J, with 13 bases in between. CDR3 in amino acids: CASTRGLDTDTQYF. For the CDR3, the DNA is TGTGCCAGCACCCGGGGGCTTGACACAGATACGCAGTATTTT.

The rearrangement uses TRBV30 and TRBJ2-1, with 8 bases fitting TRBD2. The CDR3 contains 16 residues. Germline V gives CDR1 GTSNPN, CDR2 SVGIG (reference sequence). Trimming at V came to 2 bases and at J to 0 bases, leaving 6 bases not matched to a gene. The CDR3 DNA follows: TGTGCCTGGAGTTCCGCGGGAGGAAGCTCCTACAATGAGCAGTTCTTC. It translates to CAWSSAGGSSYNEQFF.

The V gene is TRBV11-2, the J gene TRBJ2-7, with 8 nucleotides matching TRBD2. Germline lookup yields CDR1 SGHAT and CDR2 FQNNGV. The trim removed 1 base at V and 6 bases at J, leaving 8 bases unmatched. The length of the CDR3 is 15 residues. The CDR3 region has the DNA TGTGCCAGCAGCTTAGGCGGGACTAGTATTGCCGAGCAGTACTTC. The encoded protein is CASSLGGTSIAEQYF.

The chain employs TRBV5-4 and TRBJ1-2; D is unresolved. The germline V gene encodes CDR1 SGHNT and CDR2 YYREEE (reference sequence). CDR3 size: 17 residues. V was shortened by 0 bases and J by 0 bases, with 15 bases between the two germline ends. CDR3 protein: CASSLGPVNPSNYGYTF. The CDR3 nucleotides read TGTGCCAGCAGCTTGGGTCCCGTTAACCCTTCTAACTATGGCTACACCTTC.

To note about this clone: One end of the junction fails to match germline, which may point to a read error. This rearrangement joins TRBV5-1 to TRBJ2-7; 10 nucleotides match TRBD1. This CDR3 spans 14 amino acids. CDR1 and CDR2 (germline): SGHRS, YFSETQ. The CDR3 region has the DNA TGCGCCAGCACCTTGGGACAGGGGCAAAACGAGCAGTACTTC. Amino acids: CASTLGQGQNEQYF.

The gene calls are TRBV18 and TRBJ2-5; 11 bases line up with TRBD2. V was clipped by 1 base and J by 2 bases; unmatched bases: 9. Per germline, CDR1 KGHSH and CDR2 LQKENI. The CDR3 contains 18 residues. The CDR3 sequence: CASSPQQLAGAGQETQYF. The CDR3 DNA reads as TGTGCCAGCTCACCACAACAACTAGCGGGAGCGGGACAAGAGACCCAGTACTTC.

This clone was picked up one time. The V gene is TRBV7-2, the J gene TRBJ1-2; no reliable D call. Germline V gene sequence: CDR1 SGHTA, CDR2 FQGNSA. The CDR3 covers 14 residues. Between the trimmed V and J ends, which lost 0 bases and 3 bases, there was a span of 8 bases. The CDR3: CASSLANRYYGYTF. The DNA of the CDR3 is TGTGCCAGCAGCTTAGCGAACAGATACTATGGCTACACCTTC.

The chain links TRBV6-5 to TRBJ2-5; perhaps D is TRBD1 or TRBD2 (6 bases each). Per germline, CDR1 MNHEY and CDR2 SVGAGI. The V gene lost 4 bases and the J gene lost 5 bases, with 20 bases spanning the gap. The CDR3 has 16 amino acids. The CDR3 loop is CASSSGSGTGRETQYF. The CDR3 DNA follows: TGTGCCAGCAGTTCCGGATCGGGTACAGGGAGGGAGACCCAGTACTTC.

The V gene is TRBV6-1, the J gene TRBJ2-5; 10 bases agree with TRBD2. Germline V lookup: CDR1 MNHNS, CDR2 SASEGT. V lost 4 bases to trimming and J lost 2 bases; unmatched junction nucleotides: 4. The CDR3 has 15 residues. The CDR3 region has the DNA TGTGCCAGCAGTGGACTAGCGGGCGGGCAAGAGACCCAGTACTTC. It yields the protein CASSGLAGGQETQYF.

J is TRBJ2-1 and V is TRBV7-9, with 9 bases that match TRBD2. J gave up 5 bases and V 1 base, and 12 bases lay outside the gene matches. The CDR3 has 18 amino acids. The germline CDR1 and CDR2 sequences are SEHNR and FQNEAQ (reference sequence). The CDR3 is CASSLGGGSGRKDNEQFF. In DNA form, the CDR3 reads TGTGCCAGCAGCTTAGGAGGCGGTAGCGGGAGAAAGGACAATGAGCAGTTCTTC.

Turning to this clone: The junction and the germline gene differ at one end; a read error may be behind it. The identical CDR3 is also encoded by other nucleotide sequences in the sample. This chain connects TRBV7-7 to TRBJ2-5; D unresolved. The CDR3 is made up of 13 amino acids. Germline V lookup: CDR1 SSHAT, CDR2 FNYEAQ (reference sequence). CDR3 DNA: TGTGCTAGCAGCTTAGGGCGCCAAGAGACCCAGTACTTC. Translating gives CASSLGRQETQYF.

Comment on this clone: A clone one base away is much larger, so this may be a read error. The chain carries TRBV11-2 and TRBJ1-5; D is unresolved. CDR1 and CDR2 (germline): SGHAT, FQNNGV. The CDR3 extends over 13 amino acids. V was shortened by 1 base and J by 3 bases, with 4 bases between the two germline ends. CDR3 DNA: TGTGCCAGCAGCTTAGGGTCCAATCAGCCCCAGCATTTT. Translated, it gives CASSLGSNQPQHF.

This sequence joins TRBV10-3 and TRBJ2-7; D unresolved. Germline lookup yields CDR1 ENHRY and CDR2 SYGVKD. The CDR3 consists of 13 residues. V was shortened by 5 bases and J by 5 bases, with 13 bases between the two germline ends. CDR3 residues: CAISFTERDEQYF. The CDR3 DNA follows: TGTGCCATCAGTTTCACCGAGAGAGACGAGCAGTACTTC.

V and J are TRBV2 and TRBJ2-1; no definite D call. The CDR3 has 14 amino acids. The germline V and J ends were trimmed by 4 bases and 2 bases, with 9 bases remaining between them. Germline CDR1 reads SNHLY; CDR2 reads FYNNEI. The CDR3 sequence is CASSVELTYNEQFF. The CDR3 DNA sequence: TGTGCCAGCAGTGTGGAACTAACCTACAATGAGCAGTTCTTC.

The chain recombines TRBV23-1 with TRBJ2-2; D may be TRBD1 (5 bases). TRBV23-1 carries the ORF label, with uncertain function. The CDR3 extends over 14 amino acids. The V end lost 7 bases, the J end lost 1 base, and 10 bases lay between the germline ends. CDR3 nucleotide sequence: TGCGCCAGCACATTCAGGGAGAACACCGGGGAGCTGTTTTTT. As protein: CASTFRENTGELFF.

The V and J genes are TRBV5-1 and TRBJ2-5; D is tentatively TRBD1 or TRBD2 (5 bases each). V gave up 0 bases and J gave up 5 bases, with 20 bases separating them. This CDR3 is built from 17 residues. Germline loops: CDR1 SGHRS, CDR2 YFSETQ. In DNA form, the CDR3 reads TGCGCCAGCAGCTTGGCCCAGACTGGGGCTAGCTTCGAGACCCAGTACTTC. Translated: CASSLAQTGASFETQYF.

The rearrangement joins TRBV6-5 to TRBJ2-5; 7 bases match TRBD2. The CDR3 is made up of 15 amino acids. J lost 5 bases, V lost 4 bases, and 10 bases had no gene match. CDR1 is MNHEY and CDR2 is SVGAGI in the germline V gene. The CDR3 DNA is TGTGCCAGCAGTTGGGGGGGACCCACCTCGGAGACCCAGTACTTC. This gives the protein CASSWGGPTSETQYF.

This chain joins TRBV7-2 and TRBJ2-1; D not certain. The V and J ends lost 1 base and 5 bases respectively, with 6 bases between them. Looked up from germline, CDR1 is SGHTA and CDR2 is FQGNSA. This CDR3 has 13 residues. DNA of the CDR3: TGTGCCAGCAGCTTAGAACGCAACAATGAGCAGTTCTTC. Translating gives CASSLERNNEQFF.